Listed below are T cell receptor beta chains from one sample, sequenced in a study of CD4 T cells in relation to SARS-CoV-2 and coronaviruses. Their specific antigens are unknown. Profiling relied on immunoSEQ multiplex PCR, and the TCRdb table lists in-frame clones only, not all of them. The sample lists around 15,000 clones, about 84% occurring once. Sequencing used CD4+ T cells from PBMCs, cultured in vitro. The receptors were gathered from a human donor in good health. The CDR3 runs from the conserved cysteine through the conserved F or W. Each record gives: J gene, CDR3 length, clone size, V gene, D gene, CDR3 protein, CDR3 DNA. D genes are given only for firm matches. Clone size is given for some rows only: seen once, a few or many times, or a class if the clone is expanded.

j_call: TRBJ2-7; cdr3_length: 14; clone_size: .; v_call: TRBV9; d_call: TRBD1; cdr3_aa: CASSVSDRGYEQYF; cdr3_nt: TGTGCCAGCAGCGTATCGGACAGGGGTTACGAGCAGTACTTC
j_call: TRBJ1-2; cdr3_length: 15; clone_size: .; v_call: TRBV11-2; d_call: .; cdr3_aa: CASSLSETQNYGYTF; cdr3_nt: TGTGCCAGCAGCTTATCAGAGACACAGAACTATGGCTACACCTTC
j_call: TRBJ1-1; cdr3_length: 14; clone_size: .; v_call: TRBV3-1/TRBV3-2; d_call: TRBD1; cdr3_aa: CASSLGTVNTEAFF; cdr3_nt: TGTGCCAGCAGCCTCGGGACAGTGAACACTGAAGCTTTCTTT
j_call: TRBJ1-4; cdr3_length: 11; clone_size: .; v_call: TRBV10-3; d_call: .; cdr3_aa: CAISDNEKLFF; cdr3_nt: TGTGCCATCTCCGATAATGAAAAACTGTTTTTT
j_call: TRBJ2-2; cdr3_length: 18; clone_size: .; v_call: TRBV27; d_call: TRBD2; cdr3_aa: CASSRPGLAGANTGELFF; cdr3_nt: TGTGCCAGCAGTAGGCCGGGACTAGCGGGAGCGAACACCGGGGAGCTGTTTTTT
j_call: TRBJ2-7; cdr3_length: 15; clone_size: .; v_call: TRBV9; d_call: TRBD1; cdr3_aa: CASTPDPGQSYEQYF; cdr3_nt: TGTGCCAGCACCCCCGACCCGGGACAGAGCTACGAGCAGTACTTC
j_call: TRBJ1-4; cdr3_length: 16; clone_size: .; v_call: TRBV15; d_call: TRBD1; cdr3_aa: CATSIALDRATEKLFF; cdr3_nt: TGTGCCACCAGCATCGCTCTCGACAGGGCAACTGAAAAACTGTTTTTT
j_call: TRBJ2-5; cdr3_length: 15; clone_size: .; v_call: TRBV6-6; d_call: TRBD2; cdr3_aa: CASSRRLAGEETQYF; cdr3_nt: TGTGCCAGCAGTAGACGACTAGCGGGAGAGGAGACCCAGTACTTC
j_call: TRBJ2-7; cdr3_length: 14; clone_size: .; v_call: TRBV19; d_call: TRBD2; cdr3_aa: CASSPSGSSYEQYF; cdr3_nt: TGTGCCAGTAGTCCTAGCGGGAGCTCCTACGAGCAGTACTTC
j_call: TRBJ2-1; cdr3_length: 16; clone_size: .; v_call: TRBV5-6; d_call: TRBD2; cdr3_aa: CASRRTSGRSYNEQFF; cdr3_nt: TGTGCCAGCAGGCGGACTAGCGGGAGGTCATACAATGAGCAGTTCTTC
j_call: TRBJ1-3; cdr3_length: 16; clone_size: .; v_call: TRBV3-1/TRBV3-2; d_call: TRBD1; cdr3_aa: CASSSGQKLSGNTIYF; cdr3_nt: TGTGCCAGCAGCTCGGGACAGAAACTCTCTGGAAACACCATATATTTT
j_call: TRBJ2-1; cdr3_length: 14; clone_size: .; v_call: TRBV5-1; d_call: TRBD2; cdr3_aa: CASSSGLSYNEQFF; cdr3_nt: TGCGCCAGCAGCTCGGGACTATCCTACAATGAGCAGTTCTTC
j_call: TRBJ1-1; cdr3_length: 11; clone_size: few; v_call: TRBV7-9; d_call: .; cdr3_aa: CASSPNAEAFF; cdr3_nt: TGTGCCAGCAGCCCCAACGCTGAAGCTTTCTTT
j_call: TRBJ2-2; cdr3_length: 15; clone_size: medium-sized; v_call: TRBV5-1; d_call: .; cdr3_aa: CASSYWDTNTGELFF; cdr3_nt: TGCGCCAGCAGCTACTGGGACACAAACACCGGGGAGCTGTTTTTT
j_call: TRBJ2-1; cdr3_length: 11; clone_size: few; v_call: TRBV6-4; d_call: .; cdr3_aa: CASSAAIEQFF; cdr3_nt: TGTGCCAGCAGTGCGGCAATTGAGCAGTTCTTC